Following are 22 T cell receptor beta chains from one sample sequenced in a study of T cell responses to AZD1222 COVID-19 vaccine. This table comes from immunoSEQ multiplex PCR, and its TCRdb copy is limited to in-frame clones, with some not included. The sample lists fewer than 120,000 clones; around 89% were seen once. This material consisted of peripheral blood, taken on day 0 of AZD1222 vaccination. The receptors come from an adult in good health.

This rearrangement joins TRBV6-1 to TRBJ2-3; D is perhaps TRBD2 (5 bases). Germline CDR1 MNHNS, CDR2 SASEGT. The CDR3 is 14 residues long. V lost 0 bases to trimming and J lost 12 bases, with 16 bases between them. This CDR3 reads CASSEAEDRAHQYF. CDR3 in DNA: TGTGCCAGCAGTGAAGCGGAGGACCGTGCTCATCAGTATTTT.

In nucleotides, the CDR3 is TGTGCCAGCAGGCCCGGGACGAGGAACACTGAAGCTTTCTTT. Translation: CASRPGTRNTEAFF. The chain is built from TRBV3-1 (or the pseudogene TRBV3-2) and TRBJ1-1; D is possibly TRBD1 (5 bases). V dropped 6 bases and J dropped 1 base, with 12 bases sitting between them. The length of the CDR3 is 14 residues. CDR1 is LGHDT and CDR2 is YNNKEL in the germline V gene (reference sequence).

The gene calls are TRBV3-1 (or the pseudogene TRBV3-2) and TRBJ2-2, with 12 bases fitting TRBD2. CDR1 LGHDT and CDR2 YNNKEL come from the germline V gene (reference sequence). J lost 6 bases, V lost 5 bases, and 4 bases had no gene match. The CDR3 is 15 residues long. CDR3 residues: CASSSSGRVAGELFF. CDR3 nucleotides: TGTGCCAGCAGCTCTAGCGGGAGGGTGGCCGGGGAGCTGTTTTTT.

The chain is built from TRBV9 and TRBJ1-2, with 7 bases identical to TRBD1. The CDR3 contains 16 residues. Per the germline V gene, CDR1 is SGDLS and CDR2 is YYNGEE. V lost 4 bases, J lost 1 base, and 10 bases stayed unmatched. CDR3 sequence (DNA): TGTGCCAGCAGCCGCAAGGTGGCAGGGGGTAACTATGGCTACACCTTC. It encodes CASSRKVAGGNYGYTF.

The chain uses TRBV4-2 and TRBJ2-5; 11 positions agree with TRBD2. Germline V lookup: CDR1 LGHNA, CDR2 YNFKEQ. The CDR3 loop spans 16 amino acids. The V segment lost 2 bases and the J segment 5 bases; nucleotides outside the gene matches: 7. The CDR3, as DNA: TGTGCCAGCAGCCAAACTAGCGGGGGCCCCGTGGAGACCCAGTACTTC. It specifies CASSQTSGGPVETQYF.

This clone is a singleton in its sample. The chain uses TRBV28 and TRBJ1-2; no clear D gene. Germline-derived CDR1 and CDR2 are MDHEN and SYDVKM. The CDR3 totals 12 residues. V lost 6 bases, J lost 2 bases, and 7 bases lay in between. For the CDR3, the DNA is TGTGCCAGCAGAACCACAAACTATGGCTACACCTTC. Its protein is CASRTTNYGYTF.

This chain joins TRBV11-2 and TRBJ1-1; D is unclear. The CDR3 sequence is 11 residues long. CDR1 and CDR2 from the germline V gene are SGHAT and FQNNGV. V was shortened by 7 bases and J by 1 base, with 4 bases between the two germline ends. For the CDR3, the DNA is TGTGCCAGCATCGGGAACACTGAAGCTTTCTTT. Translating it yields CASIGNTEAFF.

The chain recombines TRBV5-6 with TRBJ1-6, with 9 bases matching TRBD1. This CDR3 is 18 amino acids long. Unmatched junction bases numbered 15, after V lost 5 bases and J lost 6 bases. The germline gives CDR1 SGHDT, CDR2 YYEEEE. Written as DNA, the CDR3 is TGTGCCAGCAGTCTTAGGGTACAGGGGGCTACGATTAATTCACCCCTCCACTTT. Translating gives CASSLRVQGATINSPLHF. Filled out from reference TRBV5-6 and TRBJ1-6, the complete variable domain reads DAGVTQSPTHLIKTRGQQVTLRCSPKSGHDTVSWYQQALGQGPQFIFQYYEEEERQRGNFPDRFSGHQFPNYSSELNVNALLLGDSALYLCASSLRVQGATINSPLHFGNGTRLTVT.

This clone was counted only a few times. The gene calls are TRBV4-2 and TRBJ1-1; D is perhaps TRBD1 (5 bases). Per germline, CDR1 LGHNA and CDR2 YNFKEQ. The CDR3 runs 16 residues. V was shortened by 0 bases and J by 4 bases, with 15 bases between the two germline ends. The CDR3 region is CASSQDQGGGITEAFF. CDR3 coding DNA: TGTGCCAGCAGCCAAGATCAGGGTGGGGGGATCACTGAAGCTTTCTTT.

The chain employs TRBV25-1 and TRBJ2-7, with a weak D call TRBD1 (6 bases). The CDR3 consists of 12 residues. The germline CDR1 and CDR2 sequences are MGHDK and SYGVNS. V shed 9 bases and J shed 2 bases, with 11 bases lying between them. This chain's CDR3 is CASRDTAYEQYF. CDR3 sequence (DNA): TGTGCCAGTCGGGACACCGCCTACGAGCAGTACTTC.

The CDR3 sequence: CASSPAGTGAVEAFF. In DNA, the CDR3 is TGTGCCAGCAGCCCTGCCGGGACAGGGGCCGTGGAAGCTTTCTTT. This chain uses TRBV3-1 (or the pseudogene TRBV3-2) with TRBJ1-1; 10 positions agree with TRBD1. J gave up 8 bases and V 4 bases, and 10 bases lay outside the gene matches. Per the germline V gene, CDR1 is LGHDT and CDR2 is YNNKEL (reference sequence). This CDR3 comprises 15 residues.

This clone appeared once. The chain is built from TRBV18 and TRBJ1-6, with D maybe TRBD1 (5 bases). CDR3 size: 15 residues. The germline CDR1 and CDR2 sequences are KGHSH and LQKENI. The germline V and J ends were trimmed by 0 bases and 8 bases, with 11 bases remaining between them. The CDR3 spells CASSPPSQGDSPLHF. DNA of the CDR3: TGTGCCAGCTCACCACCGTCCCAGGGTGATTCACCCCTCCACTTT.

The chain is built from TRBV19 and TRBJ2-1; 8 nucleotides agree with TRBD1. The germline V gene encodes CDR1 LNHDA and CDR2 SQIVND (reference sequence). The V gene end was trimmed by 3 bases and the J gene end by 4 bases; junction bases not matched to a gene: 5. This CDR3 spans 15 amino acids. The CDR3 here is CASSMGTGLYNEQFF. The CDR3 DNA sequence: TGTGCCAGTAGTATGGGGACAGGCCTTTACAATGAGCAGTTCTTC.

This clone was recorded once. The chain couples TRBV11-2 to TRBJ2-7; D unresolved. In germline, CDR1 is SGHAT, CDR2 FQNNGV. The CDR3 contains 14 residues. Between the trimmed V and J ends, which lost 5 bases and 1 base, there was a span of 12 bases. The CDR3 spells CASSPRTTSYEQYF. CDR3 nucleotides: TGTGCCAGCAGCCCAAGGACGACGTCCTACGAGCAGTACTTC.

The gene calls are TRBV29-1 and TRBJ1-4; 10 nucleotides line up with TRBD1. J gave up 3 bases and V 6 bases, and 7 bases lay outside the gene matches. The CDR3 spans 15 residues. Germline V CDR1 and CDR2: SQVTM, ANQGSEA. The CDR3 DNA reads as TGCAGCGTACACGGACAGGGGGGTCCTAATGAAAAACTGTTTTTT. Translated: CSVHGQGGPNEKLFF.

The chain combines TRBV30 with TRBJ2-1; 7 bases are shared with TRBD2. V lost 0 bases, J lost 12 bases, and 8 bases stayed unmatched. The CDR3 is 13 residues long. Germline V lookup: CDR1 GTSNPN, CDR2 SVGIG (reference sequence). The CDR3 sequence is CAWSVPPAGVQFF. The CDR3 DNA reads as TGTGCCTGGAGTGTACCCCCGGCGGGAGTGCAGTTCTTC. The full variable domain, rest sourced from reference TRBV30 and TRBJ2-1, is SQTIHQWPATLVQPVGSPLSLECTVEGTSNPNLYWYRQAAGRGLQLLFYSVGIGQISSEVPQNLSASRPQDRQFILSSKKLLLSDSGFYLCAWSVPPAGVQFFGPGTRLTVL.

The rearrangement joins TRBV20-1 to TRBJ1-1; a possible D gene is TRBD1 (6 bases). The germline CDR1 and CDR2 sequences are DFQATT and SNEGSKA (reference sequence). Trimming removed 5 bases at V and 6 bases at J, with 7 bases between. This CDR3 has 10 residues. The CDR3 DNA is TGCAGTGCTGGGACACCTGAAGCTTTCTTT. Protein product: CSAGTPEAFF.

This chain uses TRBV13 with TRBJ2-1; either TRBD1 or TRBD2 may supply D (5 bases each). Deletions cut 5 bases from V and 1 base from J, with 15 bases between. Germline V gene lookup returns CDR1 PRHDT and CDR2 FYEKMQ (reference sequence). The CDR3 has 16 residues. The CDR3 nucleotides read TGTGCCAGCAGCCCCAGAGCCGGGGCATCCTACAATGAGCAGTTCTTC. Its translation: CASSPRAGASYNEQFF. Full variable domain (rest looked up from reference TRBV13 and TRBJ2-1): AAGVIQSPRHLIKEKRETATLKCYPIPRHDTVYWYQQGPGQDPQFLISFYEKMQSDKGSIPDRFSAQQFSDYHSELNMSSLELGDSALYFCASSPRAGASYNEQFFGPGTRLTVL.

The rearrangement links TRBV5-1 to TRBJ2-3, with a possible D match to TRBD2 (6 bases). The CDR3 totals 16 residues. Germline lookup yields CDR1 SGHRS and CDR2 YFSETQ. Deletions cut 6 bases from V and 2 bases from J, with 19 bases between. The CDR3 loop is CASTLLGGILTDTQYF. CDR3 DNA: TGCGCCAGCACACTACTGGGGGGTATCCTCACAGATACGCAGTATTTT.

The chain uses TRBV5-1 and TRBJ2-1; TRBD1 agrees at 7 bases. J gave up 3 bases and V 4 bases, and 7 bases lay outside the gene matches. This CDR3 contains 15 residues. The germline V gene encodes CDR1 SGHRS and CDR2 YFSETQ. CDR3 sequence (DNA): TGCGCCAGCAGCCAAATGACAGGGATCTACAATGAGCAGTTCTTC. This gives the protein CASSQMTGIYNEQFF. Looking up the rest from reference TRBV5-1 and TRBJ2-1 gives the full variable domain: KAGVTQTPRYLIKTRGQQVTLSCSPISGHRSVSWYQQTPGQGLQFLFEYFSETQRNKGNFPGRFSGRQFSNSRSEMNVSTLELGDSALYLCASSQMTGIYNEQFFGPGTRLTVL.

This clone was detected once. This chain uses TRBV25-1 with TRBJ2-7, with 9 bases lining up with TRBD2. This CDR3 is built from 16 residues. Germline CDR1 is MGHDK and CDR2 is SYGVNS. The V segment lost 3 bases and the J segment 7 bases; nucleotides outside the gene matches: 13. The CDR3 spells CASSEVVREGLLEQYF. CDR3 sequence (DNA): TGTGCCAGCAGTGAGGTGGTGCGGGAGGGCCTTTTGGAGCAGTACTTC.

The V and J genes are TRBV27 and TRBJ1-2; 7 positions agree with TRBD1. The length of the CDR3 is 14 residues. Germline V gene data show CDR1 as MNHEY and CDR2 as SMNVEV (reference sequence). The V and J ends lost 3 bases and 6 bases, in that order; junction bases with no gene match: 7. CDR3 sequence: CASSFSVGTDGYTF. CDR3 nucleotides: TGTGCCAGCAGTTTCAGTGTCGGGACAGATGGCTACACCTTC.